These T cell receptor beta chains were read from a single sample in a study of cytomegalovirus exposure and HLA in healthy donors. Assay: immunoSEQ multiplex PCR; the TCRdb copy retains only in-frame clones and omits some. The table has some 170,000 clones, 60% to 75% seen once. The material sequenced was PBMCs. These receptors came from a woman in her 50s in good health and CMV-seropositive. The conserved cysteine and the conserved F or W are not part of the CDR3 here.

>TRBV2
ARRDRGSYNSPLH
>TRBV5-4
ASSPQGQPNTEAF
>TRBV9
ASGGEEAF
>TRBV27
ASSDRDGRANQPQH
>TRBV25-1
ASSEFSGGRETQY
>TRBV28
ASSPGDRYNEKLF
>TRBV6-1
ASSVSGTGHYGYT
>TRBV2
ASSTEGNQPQH
>TRBV6-8
ASSQLDRGRAYGYT
>TRBV5-1
ASSQTSEGYEQY
>TRBV4-1
ASSHPGTGYSGNTIY
>TRBV5-1
ASSLGIGAGDTEAF
>TRBV6-4
ASKKQGEKLF
>TRBV19
ASTLHQRQDVNQPQH
>TRBV6-5
ASSFTGGANYGYT
>TRBV6-1
ASRLLEGSTDTQY